This passage covers 5 T cell receptor beta chains from one sample sequenced in a study of cytomegalovirus exposure and HLA in healthy donors. PCR primers comprised 60 Vbeta and 13 Jbeta primers. TCRdb keeps only in-frame clones here, not all; method: immunoSEQ multiplex PCR. The repertoire includes a few hundred thousand clones, 77% of them detected once, and around 2.9% sits in the top ten. What was sequenced was PBMCs. The receptors were gathered from a woman aged 55-70 years in good health and CMV-seropositive.

This clone appeared once. The CDR3 is CASSLTIGLAGVTDTQYF. As DNA, the CDR3 is TGTGCCAGCAGCTTAACAATCGGACTAGCGGGAGTCACAGATACGCAGTATTTT. V usage is TRBV7-9 and J usage is TRBJ2-3, with TRBD2 matching 13 bases. This CDR3 spans 18 amino acids. After removal of 2 bases from V and 2 bases from J, the junction contained 7 bases not matched to a gene. In germline, CDR1 is SEHNR, CDR2 FQNEAQ (reference sequence).

This clone came up a few times. The rearrangement joins TRBV6-1 to TRBJ2-7, with D tentatively TRBD1 (5 bases). The CDR3 length is 11 residues. CDR1 and CDR2 from the germline V gene are MNHNS and SASEGT. V shed 6 bases and J shed 8 bases, with 11 bases lying between them. DNA of the CDR3: TGTGCCAGCAGCTACGGACATCAGCAGTACTTC. This gives the protein CASSYGHQQYF.

The chain has TRBV15 and TRBJ1-1, with a weak D call TRBD1 (6 bases). The CDR3 has 15 amino acids. Trimming left V 0 bases short and J 4 bases short, with 12 bases between. The germline gives CDR1 LNHNV, CDR2 YYDKDF (reference sequence). The CDR3 region has the DNA TGTGCCACCAGCAGAGAGGCGGGGGCAGGCACTGAAGCTTTCTTT. Translated, it gives CATSREAGAGTEAFF.

In this sample, this clone turned up a few times. This chain joins TRBV9 and TRBJ1-1; unclear D gene. From germline, CDR1 is SGDLS and CDR2 YYNGEE. There are 15 residues in the CDR3. Trimming left V 3 bases short and J 3 bases short, with 15 bases between. The CDR3 is CASSAAATADTEAFF. CDR3 nucleotide sequence: TGTGCCAGCAGCGCCGCCGCGACCGCGGACACTGAAGCTTTCTTT.

V gene TRBV30 combines with J gene TRBJ1-5; 8 nucleotides match TRBD1. This CDR3 spans 14 amino acids. The V segment lost 5 bases and the J segment 11 bases; nucleotides outside the gene matches: 14. CDR1 is GTSNPN and CDR2 is SVGIG in the germline V gene (reference sequence). In DNA, the CDR3 is TGTGCCTGGGGTGACCAGGGGGCTTATGCGGCCCAGCATTTT. Protein: CAWGDQGAYAAQHF.